This entry lists 5 T cell receptor beta chains sequenced from one sample in a study of blood T cell repertoires in COVID-19. The table came from immunoSEQ multiplex PCR; TCRdb's copy has only in-frame clones and leaves some out. In the table there are about 470,000 clones, roughly 90% of which are singletons. Material: PBMCs or T cells enriched from blood (not recorded which). Source of these receptors: a woman aged 18-30 years who had recovered from COVID-19.

CDR3 region: CAWEEQGVNGYTF. DNA for the CDR3: TGTGCCTGGGAGGAACAGGGGGTAAATGGCTACACCTTC. This rearrangement joins TRBV30 to TRBJ1-2, with 8 bases matching TRBD1. V shed 5 bases and J 6 bases; nucleotides not matched to a gene: 8. The CDR3 sequence is 13 residues long. CDR1 and CDR2 (germline): GTSNPN, SVGIG (reference sequence).

The V gene is TRBV13, the J gene TRBJ2-3; TRBD2 might be the D (6 bases). CDR1 is PRHDT and CDR2 is FYEKMQ in the germline V gene (reference sequence). This CDR3 comprises 15 residues. V was shortened by 5 bases and J by 1 base, with 13 bases between the two germline ends. CDR3 DNA: TGTGCCAGCAGCCCCCTCGGCGGGGGCACAGATACGCAGTATTTT. Its protein is CASSPLGGGTDTQYF.

The chain links TRBV7-8 to TRBJ1-5; tentative D call: TRBD1 (6 bases). Trimming removed 5 bases at V and 1 base at J, with 24 bases between. This CDR3 is built from 19 residues. Germline CDR1 SGHVS, CDR2 FQNEAQ. CDR3 bases: TGTGCCAGCAGCGAGGGACAATGGATACGAAGGGAAAGCAATCAGCCCCAGCATTTT. This codes for CASSEGQWIRRESNQPQHF.

The gene calls are TRBV29-1 and TRBJ2-5, with TRBD1 matching 9 bases. In germline, CDR1 is SQVTM, CDR2 ANQGSEA. The CDR3 loop spans 12 amino acids. Trimming removed 7 bases from V and 8 bases from J; junction bases left unmatched: 8. CDR3 sequence (DNA): TGCAGCGGGCACCGGGACAGGGCTACCCAGTACTTC. Its protein product is CSGHRDRATQYF.

J is TRBJ2-7 and V is TRBV6-5; weak D call: TRBD1 (6 bases). The ends were cut back, 5 bases at V and 3 bases at J, with 14 bases in the middle. This CDR3 contains 14 residues. Germline lookup yields CDR1 MNHEY and CDR2 SVGAGI. The CDR3 spells CASSSSQGIYEQYF. Here the CDR3 DNA reads TGTGCCAGCAGTAGTAGCCAGGGGATCTACGAGCAGTACTTC.